This T cell receptor beta chain is from a study of memory CD4+ T cells and cytomegalovirus serostatus. Study as a whole: Of the healthy Belgian adults, several were CMV seropositive and fewer than 30 seronegative.

Per the authors' pipeline: After removing out-of-frame reads, 2,204,828 distinct TCRbeta sequences remained. The assay was immunoSEQ multiplex PCR, and TCRdb's table has in-frame clones only and misses some. The V and J calls and clone size are taken from that table; D and trimming were inferred from the DNA. This sample has 40,000 to 55,000 clones, with 74% found just once. General study points: The CMV-associated TCR signature appears largely within the CD4+ memory repertoire.

The sort gate was single viable CD3+CD4+CD8-CD45RO+ cells for memory CD4+ T cells. CD4+ T cells were isolated by positive magnetic selection. The V and J ends lost 6 bases and 1 base respectively, with 13 bases between them. Germline loops: CDR1 MNHNY, CDR2 SVGAGI (reference sequence). This CDR3 contains 15 residues. As to this clone: As yet, its antigen is unknown.

This receptor was identified in an adult in good health and CMV-seropositive. The sample consisted of memory CD4+ T cells from blood. V is TRBV6-6 and J is TRBJ1-5; D gene uncertain. This CDR3 is CASRPAVGSNQPQHF. The DNA for the CDR3 is TGTGCCAGCAGACCCGCCGTGGGCAGCAATCAGCCCCAGCATTTT.